This record concerns one T cell receptor (beta chain) sequence. Assay used: immunoSEQ multiplex PCR; TCRdb lists only in-frame clones, some missing. The sample has 71,000 or so clones, about 93% seen once. This sample is drawn from a study of OX40 agonist ivuxolimab in advanced cancers. V lost 7 bases and J lost 6, with 15 bases in between. The CDR3 loop spans 12 amino acids. Germline V gene data show CDR1 as SQVTM and CDR2 as ANQGSEA. Autoimmune disease history or systemic immunosuppression led to patient exclusion. This chain uses TRBV29-1 with TRBJ2-5; tentatively, D is TRBD2 (5 bases). The specimen comprised CD4+ or CD8+ T cells sorted from blood, sampled in a trial of the OX40 agonist ivuxolimab. This receptor was identified in an adult with an advanced solid tumor such as melanoma, head and neck, liver or kidney cancer. The CDR3 coding sequence is TGCAGCGGTGAGAGGGAGTTGAAGACCCAGTACTTC. Protein: CSGERELKTQYF. Looking up the rest from reference TRBV29-1 and TRBJ2-5 gives the full variable domain: SAVISQKPSRDICQRGTSLTIQCQVDSQVTMMFWYRQQPGQSLTLIATANQGSEATYESGFVIDKFPISRPNLTFSTLTVSNMSPEDSSIYLCSGERELKTQYFGPGTRLLVL.